Shown below are 16 T cell receptor beta chains from a single sample sequenced in a study of CD8 T cells in ankylosing spondylitis. These receptors have no known antigen. TCRdb re-analysed the 5' RACE reads in MiXCR, keeping a single row per CDR3 protein. The table has roughly 700,000 distinct CDR3 sequences, under 20% seen once; the top ten hold 15% to 20%. Points from the study as a whole: Typical of ankylosing spondylitis blood, it appeared, was a TCR beta motif of eight highly homologous variants.

The sample comprised blood, either unsorted or a sorted T cell fraction (not recorded which). The source of these receptors is a male donor with ankylosing spondylitis.

The V gene is TRBV5-1, the J gene TRBJ2-2, with TRBD2 identical over 8 bases. J lost 5 bases, V lost 5 bases, and 5 bases had no gene match. Per the germline V gene, CDR1 is SGHRS and CDR2 is YFSETQ. The length of the CDR3 is 14 residues. The CDR3 protein is CASRRGGRTGELFF. DNA of the CDR3: TGCGCCAGCAGACGGGGGGGCCGAACCGGGGAGCTGTTTTTT.

The chain employs TRBV5-6 and TRBJ1-1; D gene ambiguous. Germline loops: CDR1 SGHDT, CDR2 YYEEEE. The CDR3 length is 12 residues. The V and J ends lost 2 bases and 7 bases respectively, with 9 bases between them. CDR3 DNA: TGTGCCAGCAGCTTCAGAGGGAATGAAGCTTTCTTT. Translated, it gives CASSFRGNEAFF.

This clonotype was counted at least ten times. The CDR3 sequence is CASSGTVKKTEAFF. In DNA form, the CDR3 reads TGTGCCAGCAGTGGGACAGTTAAAAAGACTGAAGCTTTCTTT. The rearrangement uses TRBV12-3 or TRBV12-4 and TRBJ1-1; 7 positions match TRBD1. The CDR3 consists of 14 residues. Trimming took 5 bases from V and 5 from J; bases not matched to a gene: 8.

This clonotype showed up just a few times. This chain joins TRBV12-3 or TRBV12-4 and TRBJ2-2, with D tentatively TRBD1 (5 bases). V lost 7 bases and J 3 bases, leaving 9 bases between the germline ends. This CDR3 region has 13 residues. In DNA form, the CDR3 reads TGTGCCAGCACCCCAGGGTACACCGGGGAGCTGTTTTTT. Amino acids: CASTPGYTGELFF.

The chain has TRBV25-1 and TRBJ2-2; tentative D call: TRBD2 (7 bases). The CDR3 contains 14 residues. CDR1 is MGHDK, CDR2 SYGVNS, per germline. The V end was cut by 8 bases, the J end by 0 bases, with 10 bases between. CDR3 region: CASGGAANTGELFF. The DNA of the CDR3 is TGTGCCAGCGGGGGGGCCGCGAACACCGGGGAGCTGTTTTTT.

The V and J genes are TRBV7-2 and TRBJ2-1; the D is unclear. Germline loops: CDR1 SGHTA, CDR2 FQGNSA. The ends were cut back, 1 base at V and 5 bases at J, with 9 bases in the middle. The CDR3 contains 14 residues. This CDR3 is CASSLGALNNEQFF. The CDR3 DNA follows: TGTGCCAGCAGCTTAGGTGCCCTCAACAATGAGCAGTTCTTC.

This clonotype was counted between two and nine times. This sequence joins TRBV20-1 and TRBJ2-5, with TRBD2 as a possible D gene (5 bases). V lost 4 bases to trimming and J lost 2 bases, with 11 bases between them. The germline gives CDR1 DFQATT, CDR2 SNEGSKA (reference sequence). The CDR3 is 13 amino acids. In DNA, the CDR3 is TGCAGTGCTACCCGGGGTAATCAAGAGACCCAGTACTTC. It encodes CSATRGNQETQYF.

This clonotype was detected only a few times. This chain links TRBV6-5 with TRBJ2-5; tentatively, D is TRBD1 (5 bases). Trimming left V 5 bases short and J 7 bases short, with 20 bases between. Germline V lookup: CDR1 MNHEY, CDR2 SVGAGI. This CDR3 contains 15 residues. The CDR3 spells CASSIQEGPRLTQYF. The DNA for the CDR3 is TGTGCCAGCAGTATACAGGAAGGGCCGAGGCTGACCCAGTACTTC.

The chain uses TRBV2 and TRBJ2-1; D uncertain. This CDR3 spans 14 amino acids. V shed 6 bases and J shed 10 bases, with 19 bases lying between them. Germline-derived CDR1 and CDR2 are SNHLY and FYNNEI. The CDR3 DNA reads as TGTGCCAGCAGGGCCGGCTTAGTAGGAATCGAGCAGTTCTTC. Protein sequence: CASRAGLVGIEQFF.

The sample holds a few counts of this clonotype. The chain uses TRBV20-1 and TRBJ1-1; D perhaps matches TRBD1 (5 bases). Germline CDR1 and CDR2: DFQATT and SNEGSKA (reference sequence). Trimming removed 2 bases from V and 4 bases from J, with 14 bases in between. There are 14 residues in the CDR3. CDR3 protein: CSARIKQGRTEAFF. CDR3 DNA sequence: TGCAGTGCTAGAATTAAGCAGGGCCGCACTGAAGCTTTCTTT.

This clonotype has just a few counts. The V call is TRBV27, the J call TRBJ1-2; D is undetermined. This CDR3 is built from 15 residues. Trimming left V 5 bases short and J 1 base short, with 14 bases between. CDR1 is MNHEY and CDR2 is SMNVEV in the germline V gene (reference sequence). CDR3 nucleotides: TGTGCCAGCAGTCTCCAATCCCGGCTTAACTATGGCTACACCTTC. Translated: CASSLQSRLNYGYTF.

This clonotype was recorded many times. J is TRBJ2-7 and V is TRBV12-3 or TRBV12-4, with a possible D match to TRBD1 (5 bases). CDR3 length: 13 residues. V was trimmed by 6 bases and J by 4 bases, leaving 13 bases between them. The CDR3 region has the DNA TGTGCCAGCAGGCCGACAGTGGGGTACGAGCAGTACTTC. Translated, it gives CASRPTVGYEQYF.

This clonotype was recorded at least ten times. The chain combines TRBV2 with TRBJ2-1, with TRBD2 identical over 10 bases. The CDR3 spans 15 residues. The ends lost 3 bases at V and 5 bases at J; junction bases unmatched: 4. Germline V gene sequence: CDR1 SNHLY, CDR2 FYNNEI. The CDR3 loop is CASSDRLAGHNEQFF. The DNA of the CDR3 is TGTGCCAGCAGTGATCGACTAGCGGGCCACAATGAGCAGTTCTTC.

The chain uses TRBV4-1 and TRBJ1-1; no clear D. The length of the CDR3 is 14 residues. V was pared by 3 bases and J by 8 bases, with 16 bases between. The germline V gene has CDR1 MGHRA and CDR2 YSYEKL. The CDR3 DNA sequence: TGCGCCAGCAGCCAGGAGCTTCCGGGCGACGAAGCTTTCTTT. The encoded protein is CASSQELPGDEAFF.

This chain connects TRBV20-1 to TRBJ2-7; D gene ambiguous. V was pared by 1 base and J by 0 bases, with 7 bases between. Germline CDR1 and CDR2: DFQATT and SNEGSKA (reference sequence). This CDR3 region has 13 residues. The CDR3 is CSARARLSYEQYF. DNA of the CDR3: TGCAGTGCTAGAGCGAGGCTCTCCTACGAGCAGTACTTC.

A few counts support this clonotype. The CDR3 is CSVVRTATYEQYF. In DNA form, the CDR3 reads TGCAGCGTTGTACGGACAGCCACCTACGAGCAGTACTTC. The chain employs TRBV29-1 and TRBJ2-7; possible D gene TRBD1, 6 bases. V dropped 4 bases and J dropped 2 bases, with 12 bases sitting between them. This CDR3 spans 13 amino acids. Germline values: CDR1 SQVTM, CDR2 ANQGSEA.